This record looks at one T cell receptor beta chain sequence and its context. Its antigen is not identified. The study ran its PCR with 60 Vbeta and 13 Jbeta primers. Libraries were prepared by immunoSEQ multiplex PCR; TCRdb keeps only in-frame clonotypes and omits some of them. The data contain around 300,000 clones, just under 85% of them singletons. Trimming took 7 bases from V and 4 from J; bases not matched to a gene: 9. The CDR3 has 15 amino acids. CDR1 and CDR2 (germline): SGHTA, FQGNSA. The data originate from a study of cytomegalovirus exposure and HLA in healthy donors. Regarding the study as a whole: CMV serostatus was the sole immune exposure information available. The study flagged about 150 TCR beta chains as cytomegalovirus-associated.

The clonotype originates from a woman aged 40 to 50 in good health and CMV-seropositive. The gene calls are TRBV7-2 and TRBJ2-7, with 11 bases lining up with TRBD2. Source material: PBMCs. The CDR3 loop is CASKGVAGGLYEQYF. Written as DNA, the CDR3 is TGTGCCAGCAAGGGGGTAGCGGGAGGGCTATACGAGCAGTACTTC.